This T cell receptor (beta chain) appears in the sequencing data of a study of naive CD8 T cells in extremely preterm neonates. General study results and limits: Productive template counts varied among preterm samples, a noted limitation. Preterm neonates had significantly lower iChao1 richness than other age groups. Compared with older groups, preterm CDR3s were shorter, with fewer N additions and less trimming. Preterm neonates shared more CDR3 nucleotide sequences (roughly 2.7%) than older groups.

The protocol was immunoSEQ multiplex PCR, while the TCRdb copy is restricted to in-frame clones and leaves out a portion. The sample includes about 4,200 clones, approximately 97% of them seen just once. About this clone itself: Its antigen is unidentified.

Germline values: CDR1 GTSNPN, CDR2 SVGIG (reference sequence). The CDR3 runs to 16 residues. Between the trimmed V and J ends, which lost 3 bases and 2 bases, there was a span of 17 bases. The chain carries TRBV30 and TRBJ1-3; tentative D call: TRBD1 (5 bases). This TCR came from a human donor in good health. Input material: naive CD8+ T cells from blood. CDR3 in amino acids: CAWSEIQGSAGNTIYF. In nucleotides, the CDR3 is TGTGCCTGGAGCGAGATCCAGGGATCGGCTGGAAACACCATATATTTT.